Below, 20 T cell receptor beta chains from the same sample are listed, as sequenced in a study of T-cell memory formation after mild COVID-19. Each CDR3 protein gets one entry after TCRdb re-called the 5' RACE reads with MiXCR. The sample yields nearly 200,000 distinct CDR3 sequences, around 20% seen once. The source material was PBMCs or a T cell subset sorted from them (not recorded which). These receptor sequences come from an adult woman who had mild COVID-19 (a few samples of this study predate the infection). Cell type and time point are not known.

This clonotype was picked up a small number of times. The rearrangement uses TRBV7-2 and TRBJ2-7, with no clear D. V was shortened by 7 bases and J by 3 bases, with 13 bases between the two germline ends. The CDR3 extends over 13 amino acids. CDR1 and CDR2 from the germline V gene are SGHTA and FQGNSA. The CDR3 loop is CASTPGRDYEQYF. Written as DNA, the CDR3 is TGTGCCAGCACCCCCGGTAGGGACTACGAGCAGTACTTC.

This clonotype was observed a handful of times. The genes are TRBV3-1 and TRBJ1-3; maybe TRBD1 (5 bases). The V end lost 0 bases, the J end lost 0 bases, and 9 bases lay between the germline ends. Germline V gene sequence: CDR1 LGHDT, CDR2 YNNKEL (reference sequence). The CDR3 is 16 residues long. CDR3 nucleotides: TGTGCCAGCAGCCAAGACGGGACGGCCTCTGGAAACACCATATATTTT. It encodes CASSQDGTASGNTIYF.

The V call is TRBV9, the J call TRBJ1-5; the D gene is possibly TRBD1 (5 bases). The CDR3 covers 15 residues. V was pared by 2 bases and J by 1 base, with 10 bases between. Germline lookup yields CDR1 SGDLS and CDR2 YYNGEE. The CDR3 sequence is CASSVGGLSNQPQHF. DNA for the CDR3: TGTGCCAGCAGCGTGGGGGGACTAAGCAATCAGCCCCAGCATTTT.

The chain combines TRBV5-1 with TRBJ2-7; a weak D match, TRBD2 (5 bases). Germline CDR1 SGHRS, CDR2 YFSETQ. The CDR3 is 17 amino acids. V lost 3 bases to trimming and J lost 1 base, with 20 bases between them. CDR3 region: CASSSPTSGDWSYEQYF. DNA of the CDR3: TGCGCCAGCAGCTCCCCCACAAGCGGAGACTGGTCCTACGAGCAGTACTTC.

This clonotype was counted a few times. The V gene is TRBV18, the J gene TRBJ2-1, with D perhaps matching TRBD1 or TRBD2 (6 bases each). Trimming pared 6 bases from V and 9 bases from J, leaving 15 bases between. Germline V gene data show CDR1 as KGHSH and CDR2 as LQKENI. The CDR3 sequence is 13 residues long. CDR3 sequence reads: CASSPGAGGEQFF. DNA for the CDR3: TGTGCCAGCTCCCCAGGGGCCGGGGGTGAGCAGTTCTTC.

This clonotype was found a few times. The chain joins TRBV12-3 or TRBV12-4 to TRBJ1-4; D gene uncertain. Trimming pared 4 bases from V and 5 bases from J, leaving 8 bases between. This CDR3 is built from 13 residues. CDR3 in DNA: TGTGCCAGCAGTTCCGAATTAAATGAAAAACTGTTTTTT. Translation gives CASSSELNEKLFF.

Only a few counts were recorded for this clonotype. The CDR3 protein is CASSGQKNTEAFF. The CDR3 bases are TGCGCCAGCAGTGGACAGAAGAACACTGAAGCTTTCTTT. The chain uses TRBV10-2 and TRBJ1-1; D may be TRBD1 (5 bases). The CDR3 covers 13 residues. Trimming stripped 4 bases from V and 1 base from J, with 7 bases between. From germline, CDR1 is WSHSY and CDR2 SAAADI.

The V and J genes are TRBV4-2 and TRBJ2-1; D gene unclear. Trimming left V 3 bases short and J 6 bases short, with 21 bases between. The V gene's germline CDR1 is LGHNA and CDR2 YNFKEQ. The CDR3 has 17 residues. The CDR3 region has the DNA TGTGCCAGCAGCCAGGTCCACCTTTTGGTAGCCGGCAATGAGCAGTTCTTC. It is translated as CASSQVHLLVAGNEQFF.

The chain combines TRBV20-1 with TRBJ2-7; possible D gene TRBD2, 6 bases. CDR3 length: 14 amino acids. Per germline, CDR1 DFQATT and CDR2 SNEGSKA (reference sequence). With 6 bases removed from V and 5 bases from J, the gap between germline ends came to 20 bases. The CDR3 DNA sequence: TGCAGTGCGTTCGGGTCGGGACTCGGGGACGAGCAGTACTTC. This translates into CSAFGSGLGDEQYF.

This clonotype was seen ten or more times. The chain's CDR3 is CASSHMGEREGREQFF. Written as DNA, the CDR3 is TGCGCCAGCAGCCATATGGGGGAGCGGGAGGGCCGCGAGCAGTTCTTC. This chain joins TRBV4-3 and TRBJ2-1, with TRBD2 identical over 10 bases. Germline CDR1 and CDR2: LGHNA and YSLEER. The V segment lost 3 bases and the J segment 10 bases; nucleotides outside the gene matches: 12. This CDR3 has 16 residues.

The table lists this clonotype with many counts. The V and J genes are TRBV25-1 and TRBJ2-1; maybe TRBD1 (8 bases). Germline V gene data show CDR1 as MGHDK and CDR2 as SYGVNS. CDR3 length: 17 residues. V lost 0 bases to trimming and J lost 5 bases, with 17 bases between them. The CDR3 nucleotides read TGTGCCAGCAGTGAATATGGAAACAGGGGGAGGGACAATGAGCAGTTCTTC. Its translation is CASSEYGNRGRDNEQFF.

For the CDR3, the DNA is TGTGCCAGCAGCGCAGACAGCGGGAGAGGTACAGATACGCAGTATTTT. Its protein is CASSADSGRGTDTQYF. This rearrangement joins TRBV9 to TRBJ2-3, with 8 bases aligning to TRBD2. The CDR3 totals 16 residues. Per germline, CDR1 SGDLS and CDR2 YYNGEE. V shed 3 bases, J shed 3 bases, and the junction held 9 bases outside the gene matches.

The V and J genes are TRBV24-1 and TRBJ2-1, with 7 bases matching TRBD2. V was clipped by 3 bases and J by 2 bases; unmatched bases: 15. Germline V gene data show CDR1 as KGHDR and CDR2 as SFDVKD. CDR3 length: 19 amino acids. This chain's CDR3 is CATSDHLGLAGATYNEQFF. CDR3 nucleotide sequence: TGTGCCACCAGTGATCACCTTGGATTGGCGGGAGCAACCTACAATGAGCAGTTCTTC.

This clonotype has just a few counts. The rearrangement joins TRBV9 to TRBJ2-5, with D possibly TRBD2 on 6 matching bases. Germline loops: CDR1 SGDLS, CDR2 YYNGEE. Deletions cut 4 bases from V and 8 bases from J, with 24 bases between. The CDR3 has 16 amino acids. The CDR3 coding sequence is TGTGCCAGCAGCCCTAGAGGCGGGACGGTAGGAGATACCCAGTACTTC. Translated, it gives CASSPRGGTVGDTQYF.

The rearrangement links TRBV7-6 to TRBJ1-3; D call uncertain. Per the germline V gene, CDR1 is SGHVS and CDR2 is FNYEAQ. Trimming shortened V by 8 bases and J by 6 bases, and 11 bases separated the two germline ends. The CDR3 is 12 amino acids. CDR3 protein: CASLGWENTIYF. The CDR3, as DNA: TGTGCCAGCCTTGGCTGGGAAAACACCATATATTTT.

This clonotype was counted a few times. The CDR3 DNA reads as TGTGCCAGCAGTCGCAGACGGACGGATAATGAGCAGTTCTTC. Amino acid sequence: CASSRRRTDNEQFF. The chain uses TRBV12-3 or TRBV12-4 and TRBJ2-1; the D is unclear. This CDR3 is 14 amino acids long. Trimming cost V 5 bases and J 7 bases, with 15 bases left between them.

This clonotype came up a few times. The CDR3 bases are TGTGCCATCAGGGGGACAGCTCTATTGACCGACACCGGGGAGCTGTTTTTT. This gives the protein CAIRGTALLTDTGELFF. The chain carries TRBV10-3 and TRBJ2-2; TRBD1 matches at 7 bases. Losses at the gene ends were 6 bases for V and 3 bases for J; bases not matched to a gene: 13. This CDR3 contains 17 residues. Germline V gene sequence: CDR1 ENHRY, CDR2 SYGVKD.

This clonotype was counted a few times. V usage is TRBV12-3 or TRBV12-4 and J usage is TRBJ2-2; the D gene is possibly TRBD2 (5 bases). This CDR3 has 11 residues. V dropped 7 bases and J dropped 9 bases, with 9 bases sitting between them. The CDR3 sequence is CASKLGRELFF. The CDR3 coding sequence is TGTGCCAGCAAACTAGGGAGGGAGCTGTTTTTT.

This clonotype was picked up one time. V and J are TRBV2 and TRBJ1-2; no reliable D call. The germline CDR1 and CDR2 sequences are SNHLY and FYNNEI. The V gene lost 7 bases and the J gene lost 7 bases, with 16 bases spanning the gap. There are 13 residues in the CDR3. CDR3 in DNA: TGTGCCAGCACCACACGGAGCCCCTCTGGCTACACCTTC. Protein sequence: CASTTRSPSGYTF.

The CDR3 loop reads CASRGTGVEKLFF. The CDR3 DNA sequence: TGTGCCAGCCGTGGGACAGGGGTTGAAAAACTGTTTTTT. The V gene is TRBV6-5, the J gene TRBJ1-4; 10 bases line up with TRBD1. CDR1 and CDR2 (germline): MNHEY, SVGAGI. CDR3 length equals 13 residues. Germline trimming cut 8 bases from V and 7 bases from J; bases unmatched to any gene: 4.